Presented here are 18 T cell receptor beta chains from one specimen sequenced in a study of human T cells and chemical hapten exposure. The time point here: pre-sensitization, week 0. The sample's treatment: therapeutic diphenylcyclopropenone sensitization with weekly scalp DPC. TCRdb processed the RACE reads anew with MiXCR; each CDR3 protein has one entry. The sample comprises a few hundred thousand distinct CDR3 sequences, about 5.4% of which are singletons, and more than 8% rests with the top ten. The starting material was whole blood, obtained in connection with sensitization to the hapten diphenylcyclopropenone (DPC). The source of these receptors is a woman under 30 with alopecia areata. Some clones in this sample may be carry-over from other donors' samples.

This clonotype was seen at least ten times. The chain recombines TRBV3-1 with TRBJ2-2, with 9 bases matching TRBD1. J was trimmed by 13 bases and V by 8 bases; bases with no gene match: 5. Germline V gene data show CDR1 as LGHDT and CDR2 as YNNKEL (reference sequence). This CDR3 has 11 residues. CDR3 amino acids: CASGGQGSLFF. The CDR3 region has the DNA TGTGCCAGCGGAGGACAGGGGTCGCTGTTTTTT.

The rearrangement links TRBV7-9 to TRBJ1-2; maybe TRBD1 (5 bases). This CDR3 has 16 residues. Per the germline V gene, CDR1 is SEHNR and CDR2 is FQNEAQ (reference sequence). V was cut by 6 bases and J by 3 bases, with 20 bases left in between. For the CDR3, the DNA is TGTGCCAGCAGGGATATAGCGGGGCACGACGACTATGGCTACACCTTC. This encodes CASRDIAGHDDYGYTF.

This clonotype was found many times. The chain joins TRBV7-6 to TRBJ1-1, with D maybe TRBD1 (5 bases). CDR3 length: 13 amino acids. V shed 5 bases and J shed 4 bases, with 11 bases lying between them. From germline, CDR1 is SGHVS and CDR2 FNYEAQ. The CDR3 loop is CASSPSRATEAFF. The DNA for the CDR3 is TGTGCCAGCAGCCCCTCCAGGGCCACTGAAGCTTTCTTT.

This clonotype has more than one count but fewer than ten. J is TRBJ1-1 and V is TRBV12-3 or TRBV12-4, with 8 bases lining up with TRBD1. CDR3 size: 16 residues. V was pared by 5 bases and J by 0 bases, with 8 bases of the junction left unmatched. The CDR3 protein is CASSTRTGRVNTEAFF. CDR3 bases: TGTGCCAGCAGTACCCGGACAGGGAGGGTGAACACTGAAGCTTTCTTT.

This clonotype was seen only a few times. This rearrangement joins TRBV6-6 to TRBJ2-3; 11 nucleotides match TRBD1. Looked up from germline, CDR1 is MNHNY and CDR2 is SVGAGI (reference sequence). CDR3 size: 16 residues. V shed 10 bases and J 6 bases; nucleotides not matched to a gene: 15. CDR3 DNA: TGTGCCACCACGGACAGGGGGCGGTGGATCAGTGATACGCAGTATTTT. The encoded protein is CATTDRGRWISDTQYF.

This chain connects TRBV15 to TRBJ1-6; D call uncertain. CDR3 size: 14 residues. Germline V gene data show CDR1 as LNHNV and CDR2 as YYDKDF (reference sequence). The V end lost 1 base, the J end lost 10 bases, and 11 bases lay between the germline ends. The CDR3 bases are TGTGCCACCAGCAGAGCGAGGACTAAATCACCCCTCCACTTT. Its protein is CATSRARTKSPLHF.

The table lists this clonotype with many counts. This sequence joins TRBV20-1 and TRBJ1-3; D uncertain. V was cut by 4 bases and J by 0 bases, with 4 bases left in between. The CDR3 length is 12 residues. Germline CDR1 is DFQATT and CDR2 is SNEGSKA (reference sequence). The CDR3 is CSAKYSGNTIYF. The DNA of the CDR3 is TGCAGTGCTAAGTACTCTGGAAACACCATATATTTT.

This clonotype was counted between two and nine times. V gene TRBV9 combines with J gene TRBJ2-7; tentatively, D is TRBD1 (6 bases). The V end lost 0 bases, the J end lost 5 bases, and 18 bases lay between the germline ends. The germline V gene encodes CDR1 SGDLS and CDR2 YYNGEE. This CDR3 has 16 residues. The CDR3 reads CASSVAMGASRDEQYF. CDR3 DNA: TGTGCCAGCAGCGTAGCGATGGGGGCTAGCAGGGACGAGCAGTACTTC.

CDR3 nucleotide sequence: TGTGCCAGCAGCCGCAGCGGCGGGTCCAAAAACATTCAGTACTTC. This codes for CASSRSGGSKNIQYF. V and J are TRBV12-3 or TRBV12-4 and TRBJ2-4; weak D call: TRBD2 (5 bases). The length of the CDR3 is 15 residues. The ends were cut back, 6 bases at V and 2 bases at J, with 14 bases in the middle.

At least ten counts were recorded for this clonotype. The chain joins TRBV5-1 to TRBJ1-3; D is perhaps TRBD1 (5 bases). CDR1 SGHRS and CDR2 YFSETQ come from the germline V gene. The V and J ends lost 4 bases and 1 base respectively, with 12 bases between them. CDR3 length equals 15 residues. CDR3 protein: CASSGTVNSGNTIYF. The CDR3 nucleotides read TGCGCCAGCAGCGGGACCGTGAATTCTGGAAACACCATATATTTT.

The chain joins TRBV7-9 to TRBJ2-4; a weak D match, TRBD1 (6 bases). V lost 4 bases, J lost 0 bases, and 13 bases lay in between. The germline gives CDR1 SEHNR, CDR2 FQNEAQ (reference sequence). The CDR3 runs 16 residues. The CDR3, as DNA: TGTGCCAGCAGCTCGACCGGGACATTAGCCAAAAACATTCAGTACTTC. Amino acid sequence: CASSSTGTLAKNIQYF.

In this sample, this clonotype turned up many times. The chain recombines TRBV27 with TRBJ2-1, with D perhaps given as TRBD1 or TRBD2 (5 bases each). The CDR3 runs 15 residues. V lost 2 bases and J lost 5, with 13 bases in between. Per the germline V gene, CDR1 is MNHEY and CDR2 is SMNVEV (reference sequence). The CDR3 DNA is TGTGCCAGCAGTTTAAGCGGTTGGGGACACAATGAGCAGTTCTTC. Translated: CASSLSGWGHNEQFF.

The V call is TRBV4-2, the J call TRBJ2-4; unclear D gene. Germline assignment: CDR1 LGHNA and CDR2 YNFKEQ. This CDR3 is built from 14 residues. V dropped 0 bases and J dropped 3 bases, with 6 bases sitting between them. CDR3 coding DNA: TGTGCCAGCAGCCAAGAAGGGATCAAAAACATTCAGTACTTC. It yields the protein CASSQEGIKNIQYF.

This clonotype showed up just a few times. The CDR3 is CASSVDRGGAEAFF. The CDR3, as DNA: TGTGCCAGCAGCGTAGACAGGGGGGGAGCTGAAGCTTTCTTT. The V gene is TRBV9, the J gene TRBJ1-1; 8 bases fit TRBD1. The germline V gene encodes CDR1 SGDLS and CDR2 YYNGEE. This CDR3 has 14 residues. Germline trimming cut 0 bases from V and 6 bases from J; bases unmatched to any gene: 4.

This chain links TRBV7-2 with TRBJ2-6; tentative D call: TRBD2 (7 bases). With 5 bases removed from V and 0 bases from J, the gap between germline ends came to 14 bases. Germline-derived CDR1 and CDR2 are SGHTA and FQGNSA. This CDR3 has 17 amino acids. CDR3 sequence: CASSRGGAASGANVLTF. Written as DNA, the CDR3 is TGTGCCAGCAGCCGAGGGGGGGCTGCCTCTGGGGCCAACGTCCTGACTTTC. Drawing the rest from reference TRBV7-2 and TRBJ2-6, the complete variable domain is GAGVSQSPSNKVTEKGKDVELRCDPISGHTALYWYRQSLGQGLEFLIYFQGNSAPDKSGLPSDRFSAERTGGSVSTLTIQRTQQEDSAVYLCASSRGGAASGANVLTFGAGSRLTVL.

Written as DNA, the CDR3 is TGTGCCAGCAGCTGGGAACAGGGGAACACTGAAGCTTTCTTT. Translation: CASSWEQGNTEAFF. This chain joins TRBV9 and TRBJ1-1, with D maybe TRBD1 (6 bases). The CDR3 consists of 14 residues. V lost 4 bases and J lost 1, with 11 bases in between. Germline V gene data show CDR1 as SGDLS and CDR2 as YYNGEE.

Here the CDR3 reads CASSRQGRADGYTF. In DNA form, the CDR3 reads TGTGCCAGCAGTCGACAGGGGCGAGCAGATGGCTACACCTTC. This chain uses TRBV6-2 or TRBV6-3 with TRBJ1-2; the match to TRBD1 covers 8 bases. The CDR3 spans 14 residues. The V and J ends lost 5 bases and 6 bases, in that order; junction bases with no gene match: 8. The germline V gene has CDR1 MNHEY and CDR2 SVGEGT.

The chain is built from TRBV5-1 and TRBJ2-4, with D uncertain. The ends were cut back, 0 bases at V and 2 bases at J, with 6 bases in the middle. The germline V gene encodes CDR1 SGHRS and CDR2 YFSETQ. The CDR3 is made up of 14 amino acids. The CDR3 is CASSLGTTKNIQYF. The CDR3 DNA reads TGCGCCAGCAGCTTGGGCACAACCAAAAACATTCAGTACTTC.